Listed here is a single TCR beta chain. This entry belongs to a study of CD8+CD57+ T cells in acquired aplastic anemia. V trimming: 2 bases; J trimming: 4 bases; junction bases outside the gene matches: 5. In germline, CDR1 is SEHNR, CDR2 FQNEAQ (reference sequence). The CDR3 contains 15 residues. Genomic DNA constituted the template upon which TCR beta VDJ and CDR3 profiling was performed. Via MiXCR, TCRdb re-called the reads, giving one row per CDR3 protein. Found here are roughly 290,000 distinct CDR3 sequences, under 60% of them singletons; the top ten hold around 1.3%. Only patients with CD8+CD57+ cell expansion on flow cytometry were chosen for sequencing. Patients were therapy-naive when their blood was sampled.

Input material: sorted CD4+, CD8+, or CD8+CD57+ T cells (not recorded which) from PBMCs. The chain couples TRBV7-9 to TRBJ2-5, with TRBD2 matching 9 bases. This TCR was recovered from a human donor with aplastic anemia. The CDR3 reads CASSLLASGTETQYF. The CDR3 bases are TGTGCCAGCAGCTTACTGGCTAGCGGGACAGAGACCCAGTACTTC.